This T cell receptor (beta chain) originates from a study of T cells in Graves' hyperthyroidism and ophthalmopathy. V lost 8 bases and J lost 4; bases outside the gene matches: 7. This CDR3 is built from 13 residues. Germline CDR1 and CDR2: MDHEN and SYDVKM. The study included ophthalmopathy patients with Clinical Activity Score at least 3, NOSPECS grade at least 4 and duration under 3 months. It was uncontrolled infection, other autoimmune disease, pregnancy or lactation that excluded patients. TCR beta CDR3 regions were amplified from RNA. Using the HTBI primer set, a first-round RT-PCR was run on the TCR CDR3. One entry per CDR3 protein, called by TCRdb with MiXCR from the multiplex PCR reads. The sample consists of around 300,000 distinct CDR3 sequences, approximately 20% of them appearing once.

The sequence came from a man aged 25-45 years with Graves' ophthalmopathy. The V call is TRBV28, the J call TRBJ1-2, with 7 bases lining up with TRBD1. The sequencing sample was made of blood. The CDR3 protein is CASAKGGGYGYTF. CDR3 bases: TGTGCCAGCGCGAAAGGGGGCGGCTATGGCTACACCTTC.